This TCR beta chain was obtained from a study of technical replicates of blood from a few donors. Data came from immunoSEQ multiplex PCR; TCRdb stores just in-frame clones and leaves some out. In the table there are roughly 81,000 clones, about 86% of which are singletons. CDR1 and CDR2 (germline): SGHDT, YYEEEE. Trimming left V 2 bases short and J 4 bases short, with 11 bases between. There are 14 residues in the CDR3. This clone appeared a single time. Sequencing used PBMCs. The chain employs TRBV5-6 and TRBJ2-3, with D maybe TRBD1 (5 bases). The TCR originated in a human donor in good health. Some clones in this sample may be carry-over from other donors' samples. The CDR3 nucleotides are TGTGCCAGCAGCTTATCTCAGGGCTCAGATACGCAGTATTTT. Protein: CASSLSQGSDTQYF.